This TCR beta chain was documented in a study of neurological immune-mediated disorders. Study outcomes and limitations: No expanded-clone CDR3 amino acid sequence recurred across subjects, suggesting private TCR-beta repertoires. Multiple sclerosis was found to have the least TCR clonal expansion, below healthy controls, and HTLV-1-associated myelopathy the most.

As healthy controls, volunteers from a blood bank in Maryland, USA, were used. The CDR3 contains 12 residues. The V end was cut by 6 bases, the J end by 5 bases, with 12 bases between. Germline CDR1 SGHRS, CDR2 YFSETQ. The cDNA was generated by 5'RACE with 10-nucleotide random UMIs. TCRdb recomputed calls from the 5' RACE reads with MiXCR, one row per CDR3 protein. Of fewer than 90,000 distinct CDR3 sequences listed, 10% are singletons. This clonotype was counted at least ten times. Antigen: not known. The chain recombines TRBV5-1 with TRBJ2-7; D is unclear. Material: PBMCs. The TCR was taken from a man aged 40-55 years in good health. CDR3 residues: CASKEFGDEQYF. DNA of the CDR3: TGCGCCAGCAAGGAGTTCGGAGACGAGCAGTACTTC.